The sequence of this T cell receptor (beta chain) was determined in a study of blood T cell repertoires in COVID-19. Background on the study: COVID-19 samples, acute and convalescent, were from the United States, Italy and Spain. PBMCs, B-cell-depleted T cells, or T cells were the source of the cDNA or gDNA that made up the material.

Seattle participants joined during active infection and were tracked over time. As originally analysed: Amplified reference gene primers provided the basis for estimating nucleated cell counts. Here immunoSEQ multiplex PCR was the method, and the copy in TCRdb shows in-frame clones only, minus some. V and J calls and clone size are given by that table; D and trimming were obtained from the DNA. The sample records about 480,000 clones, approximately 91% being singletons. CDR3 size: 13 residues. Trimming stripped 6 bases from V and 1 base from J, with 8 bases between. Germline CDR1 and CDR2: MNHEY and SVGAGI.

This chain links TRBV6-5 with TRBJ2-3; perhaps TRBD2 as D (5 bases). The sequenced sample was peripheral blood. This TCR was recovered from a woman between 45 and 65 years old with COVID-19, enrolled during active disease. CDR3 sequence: CASRRDGTDTQYF. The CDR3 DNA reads TGTGCCAGCAGGAGGGATGGCACAGATACGCAGTATTTT.